Below, 5 T cell receptor beta chains from the same sample are listed, as sequenced in a study of regulatory T cells in long-lasting Graves disease. Construction of TCR beta libraries relied on iRepertoire HTBI primers and on Arm-PCR targeting CDR3 regions. TCRdb itself ran the multiplex PCR reads through MiXCR, one entry per CDR3 protein. The data hold roughly 530,000 distinct CDR3 sequences, with 15% to 20% observed a single time. Time point specified: newly diagnosed GD, antithyroid drugs for less than 3 months. PBMC RNA served as the TCR library source. These data also featured in a second study, about T cells in Graves' hyperthyroidism and ophthalmopathy.

The material sequenced was peripheral blood mononuclear cells (PBMCs), taken at new diagnosis, from a patient treated with antithyroid drugs. The receptors were sampled from a middle-aged woman with Graves disease.

Many counts were recorded for this clonotype. J is TRBJ1-1 and V is TRBV2, with a tentative D call TRBD1 (6 bases). The CDR3 covers 13 residues. CDR1 SNHLY and CDR2 FYNNEI come from the germline V gene. Trimming took 6 bases from V and 4 from J, leaving 12 bases between them. The CDR3 here is CASSVGQSTEAFF. The CDR3 nucleotides are TGTGCCAGCAGCGTCGGACAGTCCACTGAAGCTTTCTTT.

This clonotype was observed at least ten times. The J gene is TRBJ2-1, the V gene TRBV11-2, with D unresolved. The J call could be wrong; TRBJ2-3 is a better fit for the DNA end. The V gene's germline CDR1 is SGHAT and CDR2 FQNNGV. This CDR3 comprises 11 residues. CDR3 protein: CASSLKNTQYF. CDR3 DNA sequence: TGTGCCAGCAGCTTGAAAAATACGCAGTATTTT.

The J gene is TRBJ2-5, the V gene TRBV2, with a tentative D call TRBD2 (5 bases). The CDR3 is made up of 14 amino acids. V was clipped by 8 bases and J by 0 bases, with 13 bases between them. In germline, CDR1 is SNHLY, CDR2 FYNNEI. CDR3 nucleotides: TGTGCCAGCTCTCGGACTGGGTACCAAGAGACCCAGTACTTC. Amino acid sequence: CASSRTGYQETQYF.

There are many counts of this clonotype. The J gene is TRBJ1-1, the V gene TRBV19, with a tentative D call TRBD1 (5 bases). CDR1 and CDR2 from the germline V gene are LNHDA and SQIVND (reference sequence). V was pared by 6 bases and J by 2 bases, with 13 bases between. The CDR3 loop spans 14 amino acids. This CDR3 reads CASREIGGNTEAFF. The CDR3, as DNA: TGTGCCAGTAGGGAAATCGGGGGAAACACTGAAGCTTTCTTT. Variable domain in full (rest from reference TRBV19 and TRBJ1-1): DGGITQSPKYLFRKEGQNVTLSCEQNLNHDAMYWYRQDPGQGLRLIYYSQIVNDFQKGDIAEGYSVSREKKESFPLTVTSAQKNPTAFYLCASREIGGNTEAFFGQGTRLTVV.

This clonotype showed up many times. The chain carries TRBV20-1 and TRBJ2-1; unclear D gene. The germline V and J ends were trimmed by 5 bases and 4 bases, with 6 bases remaining between them. The germline V gene encodes CDR1 DFQATT and CDR2 SNEGSKA (reference sequence). The CDR3 covers 11 residues. The CDR3 DNA sequence: TGCAGTGCTGAGCGATACAATGAGCAGTTCTTC. Translation: CSAERYNEQFF.